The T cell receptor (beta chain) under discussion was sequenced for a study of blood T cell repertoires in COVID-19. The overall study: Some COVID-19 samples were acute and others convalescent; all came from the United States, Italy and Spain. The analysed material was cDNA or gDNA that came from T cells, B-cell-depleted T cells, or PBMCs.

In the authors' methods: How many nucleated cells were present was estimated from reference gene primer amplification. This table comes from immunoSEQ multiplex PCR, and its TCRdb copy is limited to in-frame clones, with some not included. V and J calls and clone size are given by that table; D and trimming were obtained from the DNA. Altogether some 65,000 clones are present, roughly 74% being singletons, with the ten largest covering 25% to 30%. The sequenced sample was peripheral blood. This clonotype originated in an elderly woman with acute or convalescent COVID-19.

Here the CDR3 DNA reads TGTGCCACCCCCGGCGGGACAGGGCCCACCGGGGAGCTGTTTTTT. This codes for CATPGGTGPTGELFF. V is TRBV28 and J is TRBJ2-2; TRBD1 aligns across 9 bases. The CDR3 contains 15 residues. Germline V CDR1 and CDR2: MDHEN, SYDVKM. V shed 10 bases, J shed 4 bases, and the junction held 10 bases outside the gene matches.